The T cell receptor beta chain under discussion was sequenced for a study of T-cell reconstitution after alpha-beta-depleted transplantation in children. A TCRbeta library incorporating unique molecular identifiers was prepared. TCRdb analysed the PCR reads with MiXCR anew, one entry per CDR3 protein. Among 250,000 to 300,000 distinct CDR3 sequences, 11% were seen once, and the ten largest hold 23%. Study-level points and caveats: It was surviving recipient T cells and thymic progenitors that gave some patients high TCRbeta diversity at day 60. Expanded graft clones numbering several hundred reportedly gave rise to alpha-beta T cells about two months after transplant. Once a year had passed after transplant, T-cell counts and diversity came mostly from newly produced T cells.

This clonotype was observed at least ten times. Its antigen remains unidentified. Per the germline V gene, CDR1 is KGHSH and CDR2 is LQKENI. V was shortened by 2 bases and J by 0 bases, with 13 bases between the two germline ends. This CDR3 comprises 16 residues. The receptor was isolated from a male patient aged 2-9 years who had a stem cell transplant for chronic granulomatous disease, so the T cells may come from the graft donor. Sequenced material: peripheral blood, taken 180 days after TCRalphabeta/CD19-depleted stem cell transplant. The chain combines TRBV18 with TRBJ1-1, with D hard to call. CDR3 sequence: CASSPWVAGMNTEAFF. CDR3 in DNA: TGTGCCAGCTCACCATGGGTTGCTGGCATGAACACTGAAGCTTTCTTT.